The rows below give T cell receptor beta chains drawn from one sample of a study of T cells in Graves' hyperthyroidism and ophthalmopathy. Using its own MiXCR run on the multiplex PCR reads, TCRdb lists one record per CDR3 protein. Among hundreds of thousands of distinct CDR3 sequences listed, around 20% were seen once. The specimen sequenced was blood. The receptors were sampled from a young man with Graves' ophthalmopathy. Each CDR3 is given with its conserved first and last residue. The D gene is left open where the match is weak. Some rows have no size entry. The others give once, few or many, or a class for an expanded clone.

j_call: TRBJ1-1; clone_size: many; d_call: -; v_call: TRBV15; cdr3_nt: TGTGCCACCAGCAGAGATGTTACGGGGGGCACTGAAGCTTTCTTT; cdr3_aa: CATSRDVTGGTEAFF
j_call: TRBJ1-6; clone_size: few; d_call: -; v_call: TRBV6-1; cdr3_nt: TGTGCCAGCGCCTCGGGGGTCTATAATTCACCCCTCCACTTT; cdr3_aa: CASASGVYNSPLHF
j_call: TRBJ1-3; clone_size: -; d_call: -; v_call: TRBV4-1; cdr3_nt: TGCGCCAGCAGCCAAGTTTCAGGTTCCGGAAACACCATATATTTT; cdr3_aa: CASSQVSGSGNTIYF
j_call: TRBJ2-7; clone_size: many; d_call: TRBD2; v_call: TRBV7-2; cdr3_nt: TGTGCCAGCAGCGCGAGCGGGAGGGTCATGGAGCAGTACTTC; cdr3_aa: CASSASGRVMEQYF
j_call: TRBJ2-3; clone_size: -; d_call: TRBD2; v_call: TRBV15; cdr3_nt: TGTGCCACCAGCAGAGGGTTCGGGACTAGCGAGGCAGATACGCAGTATTTT; cdr3_aa: CATSRGFGTSEADTQYF
j_call: TRBJ2-5; clone_size: -; d_call: -; v_call: TRBV6-1; cdr3_nt: TGTGCCAGCAGCCCACCATTGGCCACTCAAGAGACCCAGTACTTC; cdr3_aa: CASSPPLATQETQYF
j_call: TRBJ1-1; clone_size: many; d_call: -; v_call: TRBV5-1; cdr3_nt: TGCGCCAGCAGCTTGGAACCGAACACTGAAGCTTTCTTT; cdr3_aa: CASSLEPNTEAFF
j_call: TRBJ2-3; clone_size: -; d_call: TRBD2; v_call: TRBV27; cdr3_nt: TGTGCCAGCAGTTTAATAGCGGGAGTAGACGCAGATACGCAGTATTTT; cdr3_aa: CASSLIAGVDADTQYF
j_call: TRBJ1-1; clone_size: many; d_call: -; v_call: TRBV30; cdr3_nt: TGTGCCTGGAGTGCGTCACAAACTGAAGCTTTCTTT; cdr3_aa: CAWSASQTEAFF
j_call: TRBJ2-5; clone_size: few; d_call: -; v_call: TRBV3-1; cdr3_nt: TGTGCCAGCAGCCAAAGAGTGTACGGCGCGGAGACCCAGTACTTC; cdr3_aa: CASSQRVYGAETQYF
j_call: TRBJ2-3; clone_size: -; d_call: -; v_call: TRBV9; cdr3_nt: TGTGCCAGCAGCGTAGCCGGGGGGCGGACTCTCACAGATACGCAGTATTTT; cdr3_aa: CASSVAGGRTLTDTQYF
j_call: TRBJ2-7; clone_size: few; d_call: TRBD2; v_call: TRBV30; cdr3_nt: TGTGCCTGGAGTCCTAAGGGGCTAGCGGGATACGAGCAGTACTTC; cdr3_aa: CAWSPKGLAGYEQYF
j_call: TRBJ1-2; clone_size: -; d_call: -; v_call: TRBV20-1; cdr3_nt: TGCAGTGCTAGAGGGGGTCACGGGACAAGCTATGGCTACACCTTC; cdr3_aa: CSARGGHGTSYGYTF
j_call: TRBJ1-2; clone_size: -; d_call: TRBD1; v_call: TRBV18; cdr3_nt: TGTGCCGGCTCCCAACCGGGACAGGATTCTAACTATGGCTACACCTTC; cdr3_aa: CAGSQPGQDSNYGYTF
j_call: TRBJ1-6; clone_size: few; d_call: -; v_call: TRBV6-2/TRBV6-3; cdr3_nt: TGTGCCAGCAGTTACCAGACGGATTACTATAATTCACCCCTCCACTTT; cdr3_aa: CASSYQTDYYNSPLHF
j_call: TRBJ2-2; clone_size: few; d_call: TRBD2; v_call: TRBV6-5; cdr3_nt: TGTGCCAGCAGTTACTTCACTAGCGGGCTCACCGGGGAGCTGTTTTTT; cdr3_aa: CASSYFTSGLTGELFF
j_call: TRBJ2-7; clone_size: few; d_call: TRBD1; v_call: TRBV5-5; cdr3_nt: TGTGCCAGCAGCTCCCGGGACAGGGCTTACGAGCAGTACTTC; cdr3_aa: CASSSRDRAYEQYF
j_call: TRBJ2-7; clone_size: many; d_call: TRBD1; v_call: TRBV7-2; cdr3_nt: TGTGCCAGCAGCCAAACAGGGGGCCCTGCCTACGAGCAGTACTTC; cdr3_aa: CASSQTGGPAYEQYF
j_call: TRBJ1-2; clone_size: -; d_call: TRBD1; v_call: TRBV5-8; cdr3_nt: TGTGCCATAACGACAGGGTCGAGCTATGGCTACACCTTC; cdr3_aa: CAITTGSSYGYTF
j_call: TRBJ2-7; clone_size: few; d_call: TRBD1; v_call: TRBV30; cdr3_nt: TGTGCCTGGAGTCTGGGACAGGAGACAGACGAGCAGTACTTC; cdr3_aa: CAWSLGQETDEQYF
j_call: TRBJ2-7; clone_size: few; d_call: -; v_call: TRBV9; cdr3_nt: TGTGCCAGCAGTGAACTAGGGGCCGGCGAGCAGTACTTC; cdr3_aa: CASSELGAGEQYF
j_call: TRBJ2-3; clone_size: few; d_call: -; v_call: TRBV30; cdr3_nt: TGTGCCTGGAGTGTCAGCACAGATACGCAGTATTTT; cdr3_aa: CAWSVSTDTQYF
j_call: TRBJ2-1; clone_size: -; d_call: TRBD2; v_call: TRBV29-1; cdr3_nt: TGCAGCGTTGAAGATCAAGCGGGAGCTGAGCAGTTCTTC; cdr3_aa: CSVEDQAGAEQFF
j_call: TRBJ2-2; clone_size: few; d_call: TRBD2; v_call: TRBV6-1; cdr3_nt: TGTGCCAGCGTAGCGGGAGGGCTTACCGGGGAGCTGTTTTTT; cdr3_aa: CASVAGGLTGELFF
j_call: TRBJ1-5; clone_size: few; d_call: -; v_call: TRBV6-1; cdr3_nt: TGTGCCAGCAGTGAAGCCGCGGGGGGCGCCGGTCAGCCCCAGCATTTT; cdr3_aa: CASSEAAGGAGQPQHF
j_call: TRBJ2-1; clone_size: -; d_call: TRBD2; v_call: TRBV24-1; cdr3_nt: TGTGCCACCAGCCCGAACAGAAGCGGGAGCCGGGTACAACAGCAGTTCTTC; cdr3_aa: CATSPNRSGSRVQQQFF
j_call: TRBJ2-7; clone_size: few; d_call: TRBD2; v_call: TRBV19; cdr3_nt: TGTGCCAGTAGTGCCGCGGGGGGGTTTTCCCTCGAGCAGTACTTC; cdr3_aa: CASSAAGGFSLEQYF
j_call: TRBJ2-1; clone_size: many; d_call: -; v_call: TRBV5-1; cdr3_nt: TGCGCCAGCAGCTGGCTGGACGAGAACAATGAGCAGTTCTTC; cdr3_aa: CASSWLDENNEQFF
j_call: TRBJ2-1; clone_size: many; d_call: TRBD1; v_call: TRBV28; cdr3_nt: TGTGCCAGCAGTCACTACTTGGGACAGGGGGCAGGGTCCTACAATGAGCAGTTCTTC; cdr3_aa: CASSHYLGQGAGSYNEQFF
j_call: TRBJ2-5; clone_size: few; d_call: -; v_call: TRBV9; cdr3_nt: TGTGCCAGCAGCGTAGGAACAGAGCAAGAGACCCAGTACTTC; cdr3_aa: CASSVGTEQETQYF
j_call: TRBJ2-3; clone_size: -; d_call: TRBD1; v_call: TRBV4-1; cdr3_nt: TGCGCCAGCAGCCAAGGGACAGGGCACGATACGCAGTATTTT; cdr3_aa: CASSQGTGHDTQYF
j_call: TRBJ2-1; clone_size: -; d_call: TRBD2; v_call: TRBV14; cdr3_nt: TGCGCCAGCAGCCAACTAGGACTAGTTTCCTACAATGAGCAGTTCTTC; cdr3_aa: CASSQLGLVSYNEQFF
j_call: TRBJ2-3; clone_size: -; d_call: TRBD2; v_call: TRBV28; cdr3_nt: TGTGCCAGCAGTGTTGGTGCGGGAGGAGTGACAGATACGCAGTATTTT; cdr3_aa: CASSVGAGGVTDTQYF
j_call: TRBJ2-1; clone_size: -; d_call: -; v_call: TRBV20-1; cdr3_nt: TGCAGTGCTAAGCGATCCGTCGGGGGCAATGAGCAGTTCTTC; cdr3_aa: CSAKRSVGGNEQFF
j_call: TRBJ2-1; clone_size: -; d_call: -; v_call: TRBV5-4; cdr3_nt: TGTGCCAGCAGAACGTCTCGCGGGCTCAGAGGTAACAATGAGCAGTTCTTC; cdr3_aa: CASRTSRGLRGNNEQFF
j_call: TRBJ2-7; clone_size: many; d_call: -; v_call: TRBV4-2; cdr3_nt: TGTGCCAGCAGCCAAGACGGCGGGGCCTTAGGGCAGTACTTC; cdr3_aa: CASSQDGGALGQYF
j_call: TRBJ1-5; clone_size: many; d_call: TRBD1; v_call: TRBV12-3/TRBV12-4; cdr3_nt: TGTGCCAGCAGTTCCTACAGGGGACAGCCCCAGCATTTT; cdr3_aa: CASSSYRGQPQHF
j_call: TRBJ2-2; clone_size: -; d_call: -; v_call: TRBV6-1; cdr3_nt: TGTGCCAGCAGACCCTTAAACACCGGGGAGCTGTTTTTT; cdr3_aa: CASRPLNTGELFF
j_call: TRBJ2-5; clone_size: many; d_call: -; v_call: TRBV30; cdr3_nt: TGTGCCTGGAGTGTGGGGGGCGGGTCGAAGACCCAGTACTTC; cdr3_aa: CAWSVGGGSKTQYF
j_call: TRBJ2-1; clone_size: -; d_call: -; v_call: TRBV20-1; cdr3_nt: TGCAGTGCTAGAGATTTAGGAACCTACAATGAGCAGTTCTTC; cdr3_aa: CSARDLGTYNEQFF
j_call: TRBJ2-3; clone_size: few; d_call: -; v_call: TRBV9; cdr3_nt: TGTGCCAGCAGCGTAGCTCTCGCAGGCACCTCCACAGATACGCAGTATTTT; cdr3_aa: CASSVALAGTSTDTQYF
j_call: TRBJ1-2; clone_size: few; d_call: TRBD1; v_call: TRBV7-9; cdr3_nt: TGTGCCAGCAGCTTAGACAGGGGGGCCTATGGCTACACCTTC; cdr3_aa: CASSLDRGAYGYTF
j_call: TRBJ2-3; clone_size: -; d_call: -; v_call: TRBV7-2; cdr3_nt: TGTGCCAGCAGCTCCCGCGGAGGTACGCAGTATTTT; cdr3_aa: CASSSRGGTQYF
j_call: TRBJ2-1; clone_size: -; d_call: TRBD2; v_call: TRBV11-2; cdr3_nt: TGTGCCAGCAGCTTAGGCGGACAGGGAGCTAGCGGGAGGGATCTGGGGCAGTTCTTC; cdr3_aa: CASSLGGQGASGRDLGQFF
j_call: TRBJ2-3; clone_size: few; d_call: TRBD2; v_call: TRBV6-2/TRBV6-3; cdr3_nt: TGTGCCAGCAGTTACGGGGTGGCGGGAGGGCCGTCCACAGATACGCAGTATTTT; cdr3_aa: CASSYGVAGGPSTDTQYF
j_call: TRBJ2-2; clone_size: -; d_call: TRBD1; v_call: TRBV20-1; cdr3_nt: TGCAGTGCTAGTGAGGGGACAGGGCCCGGGGAGCTGTTTTTT; cdr3_aa: CSASEGTGPGELFF
j_call: TRBJ2-1; clone_size: -; d_call: -; v_call: TRBV18; cdr3_nt: TGTGCCAGCTCACCTGCAGGGACCGCTGCTCCCAATGAGCAGTTCTTC; cdr3_aa: CASSPAGTAAPNEQFF
j_call: TRBJ2-7; clone_size: many; d_call: TRBD2; v_call: TRBV7-6; cdr3_nt: TGTGCCAGCAGCCTCCCGCGGGAGGTCGAGCAGTACTTC; cdr3_aa: CASSLPREVEQYF
j_call: TRBJ2-2; clone_size: many; d_call: TRBD2; v_call: TRBV7-2; cdr3_nt: TGTGCCAGCAGCTTACCGGGACTAGCGGGAGTGGGCGGGGAGCTGTTTTTT; cdr3_aa: CASSLPGLAGVGGELFF
j_call: TRBJ2-7; clone_size: many; d_call: -; v_call: TRBV7-2; cdr3_nt: TGTGCCAGCAGCTTAACGGGACTGGGGCTTCACGAGCAGTACTTC; cdr3_aa: CASSLTGLGLHEQYF
j_call: TRBJ2-3; clone_size: -; d_call: TRBD2; v_call: TRBV10-3; cdr3_nt: TGTGCCATCAGTGAAAGTCTAGCGGGTACGCAGTATTTT; cdr3_aa: CAISESLAGTQYF
j_call: TRBJ1-1; clone_size: -; d_call: -; v_call: TRBV3-1; cdr3_nt: TGTGCCAGCAGCTGGCGGGCGAGGAACACTGAAGCTTTCTTT; cdr3_aa: CASSWRARNTEAFF
j_call: TRBJ2-7; clone_size: few; d_call: TRBD2; v_call: TRBV7-2; cdr3_nt: TGTGCCAGCAGCCCTCAGACTAGCGGGAACCCCTTCTACGAGCAGTACTTC; cdr3_aa: CASSPQTSGNPFYEQYF
j_call: TRBJ2-1; clone_size: -; d_call: TRBD2; v_call: TRBV7-9; cdr3_nt: TGTGCCAGCAGCTTATCGTGGGAGGGAACACAGTTCTTC; cdr3_aa: CASSLSWEGTQFF
j_call: TRBJ1-1; clone_size: -; d_call: -; v_call: TRBV4-1; cdr3_nt: TGCGCCAGCAGCCAGAGCGCCCACACTGAAGCTTTCTTT; cdr3_aa: CASSQSAHTEAFF
j_call: TRBJ2-3; clone_size: few; d_call: -; v_call: TRBV18; cdr3_nt: TGTGCCAGCTCAGACCCCGTACTTAGCACAGATACGCAGTATTTT; cdr3_aa: CASSDPVLSTDTQYF
j_call: TRBJ2-3; clone_size: once; d_call: -; v_call: TRBV7-8; cdr3_nt: TGTGCCATCAGCTCCTGGCAGGAGGATAATACGCAGTATTTT; cdr3_aa: CAISSWQEDNTQYF
j_call: TRBJ1-1; clone_size: -; d_call: -; v_call: TRBV10-1; cdr3_nt: TGCGCCAGCAGTGACAGGACGGGCGGTAACACTGAAGCTTTCTTT; cdr3_aa: CASSDRTGGNTEAFF
j_call: TRBJ1-3; clone_size: -; d_call: -; v_call: TRBV5-1; cdr3_nt: TGCGCCAGCAGCTTGGACGGAGTCTCTGGAAACACCATATATTTT; cdr3_aa: CASSLDGVSGNTIYF
j_call: TRBJ1-5; clone_size: -; d_call: -; v_call: TRBV20-1; cdr3_nt: TGCAGTGCTAGAACAACAGGCAATCAGCCCCAGCATTTT; cdr3_aa: CSARTTGNQPQHF